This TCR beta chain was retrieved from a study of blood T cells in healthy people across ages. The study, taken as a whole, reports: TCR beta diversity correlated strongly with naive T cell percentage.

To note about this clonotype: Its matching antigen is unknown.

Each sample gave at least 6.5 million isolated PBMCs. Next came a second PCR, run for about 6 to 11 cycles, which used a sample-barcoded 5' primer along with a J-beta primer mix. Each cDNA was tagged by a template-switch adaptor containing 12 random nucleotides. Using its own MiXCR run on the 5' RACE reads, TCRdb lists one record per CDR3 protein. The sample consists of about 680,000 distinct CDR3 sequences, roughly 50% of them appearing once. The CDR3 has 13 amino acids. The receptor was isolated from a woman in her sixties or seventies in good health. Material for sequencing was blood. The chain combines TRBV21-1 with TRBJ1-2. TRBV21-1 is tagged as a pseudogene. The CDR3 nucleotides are TGTGCCAGCAGCAAAGTGAGGGACTATGGCTACACCTTC. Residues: CASSKVRDYGYTF.